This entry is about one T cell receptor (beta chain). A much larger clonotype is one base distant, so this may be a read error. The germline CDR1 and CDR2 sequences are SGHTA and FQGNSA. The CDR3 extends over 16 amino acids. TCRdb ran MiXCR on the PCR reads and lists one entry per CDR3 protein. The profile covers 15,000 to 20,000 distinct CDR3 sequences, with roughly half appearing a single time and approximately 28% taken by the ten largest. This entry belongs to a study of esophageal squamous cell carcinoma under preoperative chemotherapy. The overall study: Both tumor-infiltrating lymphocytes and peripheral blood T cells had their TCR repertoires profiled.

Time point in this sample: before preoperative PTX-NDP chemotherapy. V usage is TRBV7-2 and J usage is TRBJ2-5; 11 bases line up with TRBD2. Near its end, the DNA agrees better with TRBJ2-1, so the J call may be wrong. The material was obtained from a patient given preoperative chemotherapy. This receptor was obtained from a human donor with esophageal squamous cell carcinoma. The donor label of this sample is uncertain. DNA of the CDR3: TGTGCCAGCAGCACCGGCCTAGCGGGGGGACAAGAGACCCAGTTCTTC. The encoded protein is CASSTGLAGGQETQFF.